This T cell receptor beta chain was captured by sequencing in a study of cytomegalovirus exposure and HLA in healthy donors. The wider study: The approximately 120 validation repertoires, a later analysis reported, used the same platform as the approximately 670 first-cohort repertoires. Study conclusions and caveats: CMV antigen specificity of three CMV-associated chains was confirmed in vitro. Rarity held for most TCR sequences, but there were some public TCRs that occurred in many donors. The investigators catalogued 150 to 200 TCR beta chains as cytomegalovirus-associated.

The assay was immunoSEQ multiplex PCR, and TCRdb's table has in-frame clones only and misses some. This sample has over 110,000 clones, with roughly nine tenths found just once. The CDR3 covers 15 residues. Germline V gene lookup returns CDR1 SGHTS and CDR2 YDEGEE. V shed 1 base and J shed 0 bases, with 7 bases lying between them. About this clone itself: Its target is not known.

The receptor was isolated from a man aged 18-30 years in good health and CMV-seronegative. Sequencing used PBMCs. The rearrangement uses TRBV5-8 and TRBJ1-4; D is undetermined. DNA for the CDR3: TGTGCCAGCAGCTTGAATTCAGCAACTAATGAAAAACTGTTTTTT. Translation gives CASSLNSATNEKLFF. The entire variable domain, with the rest obtained from reference TRBV5-8 and TRBJ1-4, is as follows: EAGVTQSPTHLIKTRGQQATLRCSPISGHTSVYWYQQALGLGLQFLLWYDEGEERNRGNFPPRFSGRQFPNYSSELNVNALELEDSALYLCASSLNSATNEKLFFGSGTQLSVL.